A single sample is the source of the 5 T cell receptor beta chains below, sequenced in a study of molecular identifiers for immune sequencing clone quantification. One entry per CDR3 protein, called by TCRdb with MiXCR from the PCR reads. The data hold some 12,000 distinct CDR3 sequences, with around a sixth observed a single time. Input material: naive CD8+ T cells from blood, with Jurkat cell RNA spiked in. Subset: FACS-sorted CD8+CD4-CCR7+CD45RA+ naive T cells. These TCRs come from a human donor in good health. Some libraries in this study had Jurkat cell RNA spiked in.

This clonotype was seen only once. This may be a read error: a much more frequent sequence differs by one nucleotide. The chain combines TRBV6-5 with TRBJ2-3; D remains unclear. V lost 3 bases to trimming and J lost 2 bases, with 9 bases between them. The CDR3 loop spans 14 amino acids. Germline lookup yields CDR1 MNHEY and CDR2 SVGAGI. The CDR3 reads CASSYGVDTDTQYF. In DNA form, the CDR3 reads TGTGCCAGCAGTTATGGGGTGGACACAGATACGCAGTATTTT.

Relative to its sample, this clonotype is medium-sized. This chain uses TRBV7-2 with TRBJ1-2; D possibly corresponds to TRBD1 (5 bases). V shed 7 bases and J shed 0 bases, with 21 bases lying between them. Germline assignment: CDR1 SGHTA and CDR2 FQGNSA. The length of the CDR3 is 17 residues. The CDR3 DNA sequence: TGTGCCAGCACCCCCCGTAGAGGGGTTATCACTAACTATGGCTACACCTTC. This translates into CASTPRRGVITNYGYTF.

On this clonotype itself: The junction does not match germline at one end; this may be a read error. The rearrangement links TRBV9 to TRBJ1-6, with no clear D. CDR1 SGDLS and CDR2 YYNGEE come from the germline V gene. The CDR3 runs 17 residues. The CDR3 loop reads CAGSGRQDVSYNSPPHF. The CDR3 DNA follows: TGTGCCGGCAGCGGCCGCCAGGACGTCTCCTATAATTCACCCCCCCACTTT.

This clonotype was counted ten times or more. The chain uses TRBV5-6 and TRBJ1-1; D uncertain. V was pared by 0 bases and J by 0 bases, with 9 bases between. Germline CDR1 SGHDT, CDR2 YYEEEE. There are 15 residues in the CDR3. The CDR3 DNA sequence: TGTGCCAGCAGCTTGGCTTGGCGGCTGAACACTGAAGCTTTCTTT. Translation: CASSLAWRLNTEAFF.

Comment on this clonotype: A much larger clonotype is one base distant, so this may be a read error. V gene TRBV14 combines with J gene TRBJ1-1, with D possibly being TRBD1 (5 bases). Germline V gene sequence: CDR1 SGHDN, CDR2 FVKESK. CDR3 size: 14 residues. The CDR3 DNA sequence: TGTGCCTGCAGCCCCACAACGTGGGGGACTGAAGCTTTCTTT. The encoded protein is CACSPTTWGTEAFF.